This T cell receptor (beta chain) stems from a study of regulatory T cells in long-lasting Graves disease. This clonotype was observed many times. Its cognate antigen is unknown. Regarding the study as a whole: Persistent Graves' patients showed less TCR diversity than newly diagnosed ones.

Building of the TCR beta libraries involved iRepertoire HTBI primers and Arm-PCR of CDR3 regions. TCRdb passed the multiplex PCR reads through MiXCR, listing each CDR3 protein once. This sample has more than 450,000 distinct CDR3 sequences, with 16% found just once. Time point in this sample: newly diagnosed GD, antithyroid drugs for less than 3 months. RNA from PBMCs was the source of the TCR library. These sequences were also reported in another study, on T cells in Graves' hyperthyroidism and ophthalmopathy. That source reports: Clonotypes that were expanded in thyroid above 0.001 mostly appeared in blood too.

The source of this sequence is a man aged 40-49 years with Graves disease. Sample: peripheral blood mononuclear cells (PBMCs), taken at new diagnosis, from a patient treated with antithyroid drugs.

The CDR3 DNA reads TGTGCCAGCAGCTTCCCCCTACGGATAGATACGCAGTATTTT. Encoded protein: CASSFPLRIDTQYF. The rearrangement links TRBV7-2 to TRBJ2-3; D gene uncertain. Trimming left V 3 bases short and J 5 bases short, with 12 bases between. CDR1 is SGHTA and CDR2 is FQGNSA in the germline V gene. The CDR3 length is 14 residues.